The rows below give T cell receptor beta chains drawn from one sample of a study of cytomegalovirus exposure and HLA in healthy donors. The data were produced by immunoSEQ multiplex PCR, yet TCRdb's version contains in-frame clones alone and is incomplete. The repertoire holds about 150,000 clones, with 79% as singletons. Sequenced input: PBMCs. The receptors were gathered from a male donor in good health and CMV-seronegative. The CDR3 runs from the conserved cysteine through the conserved F or W. The D gene is left open where the match is weak. Clone sizes are given selectively: once, few, many, or a class where the clone is expanded.

abundance	j_gene	d_gene	v_gene	CDR3nt	CDR3aa
-	TRBJ1-2	-	TRBV6-5	TGTGCCAGCAGATTCCTTGGGACTTTCTATGGCTACACCTTC	CASRFLGTFYGYTF
-	TRBJ2-6	-	TRBV7-3	TGTGCCAGCAGCAGACAGCCACTCTCTGGGGCCAACGTCCTGACTTTC	CASSRQPLSGANVLTF
-	TRBJ2-3	-	TRBV5-1	TGCGCCAGCAGTCAACAGGGCAGCCCCTCAGATACGCAGTATTTT	CASSQQGSPSDTQYF
-	TRBJ2-1	TRBD2	TRBV4-3	TGCGCCAGCAGCCAAGAGGTGACTAGCGGATACAATGAGCAGTTCTTC	CASSQEVTSGYNEQFF
-	TRBJ1-1	-	TRBV7-9	TGTGCCAGCAGCTCACGGGGGGTGGGTTCTGCTGAAGCTTTCTTT	CASSSRGVGSAEAFF
-	TRBJ2-1	-	TRBV7-9	TGTGCCAGCAGCAAAGACATCTATACCTACAATGAGCAGTTCTTC	CASSKDIYTYNEQFF
-	TRBJ2-2	-	TRBV19	TGTGCCAGTAGTCGAGACAGCGGGGAGCTGTTTTTT	CASSRDSGELFF
-	TRBJ1-6	-	TRBV7-9	TGTGCCAGCAGCCGTAGCGGGACGTCCAATTCACCCCTCCACTTT	CASSRSGTSNSPLHF
-	TRBJ1-6	-	TRBV4-1	TGCGCCAGCAGCCAAGATTCTTCGGCAGGGTATAATTCACCCCTCCACTTT	CASSQDSSAGYNSPLHF
-	TRBJ1-6	-	TRBV15	TGTGCCACCAGCAGGGACCCCTCACGGGGTAATAATTCACCCCTCCACTTT	CATSRDPSRGNNSPLHF
-	TRBJ1-6	-	TRBV6-5	TGTGCCAGCAGACTTAGACAGGCGGATTCACCCCTCCACTTT	CASRLRQADSPLHF
-	TRBJ2-7	-	TRBV11-2	TGTGCCAGCAGCCCCCCGTTTGGGGGGGAGCAGTACTTC	CASSPPFGGEQYF
-	TRBJ2-5	-	TRBV11-2	TGTGCCAGCAGAACCCTGACGGGTCAAGAGACCCAGTACTTC	CASRTLTGQETQYF
-	TRBJ2-3	-	TRBV14	TGTGCCAGCAGCCAAGGGGGCTATCAGAATACGCAGTATTTT	CASSQGGYQNTQYF
few	TRBJ2-7	TRBD1	TRBV4-3	TGCGCCAGCAGCTTGGACAGGGCAACCTACGAGCAGTACTTC	CASSLDRATYEQYF
-	TRBJ2-7	-	TRBV7-9	TGTGCCAGCAGCCAGGGGTTGGAGCAGTACTTC	CASSQGLEQYF
-	TRBJ1-1	TRBD1	TRBV9	TGTGCCAGCAGCGTAGTCGGGACAGAGAACACTGAAGCTTTCTTT	CASSVVGTENTEAFF
-	TRBJ1-1	-	TRBV7-6	TGTGCCAGCAGCCCGAGGGAGACTAACACTGAAGCTTTCTTT	CASSPRETNTEAFF
-	TRBJ1-6	-	TRBV30	TGTGCCTGGAGTGTACAAGGGGGGGTCCCCCTCCACTTT	CAWSVQGGVPLHF
-	TRBJ1-2	TRBD1	TRBV9	TGTGCCAGCAGCGGCCGCCGGGACAGGTCCTATGGCTACACCTTC	CASSGRRDRSYGYTF
-	TRBJ2-5	-	TRBV14	TGTGCCAGCAGCCGAACAACGGGGGAAGAGACCCAGTACTTC	CASSRTTGEETQYF
once	TRBJ2-2	-	TRBV7-9	TGTGCCAGCAGCTTAGGGGACAAGACGTCAACCGGGGAGCTGTTTTTT	CASSLGDKTSTGELFF
-	TRBJ2-2	TRBD2	TRBV9	TGTGCCAGCAGCGTAGATATTAGCGGGGTCACCGGGGAGCTGTTTTTT	CASSVDISGVTGELFF
-	TRBJ1-2	TRBD1	TRBV9	TGTGCCAGCAGCCCGGGACAGATAGAGAGTGGCTACACCTTC	CASSPGQIESGYTF
once	TRBJ1-2	-	TRBV19	TGTGCCAGTAGGGTTAGGGGTTATGGCTACACCTTC	CASRVRGYGYTF
-	TRBJ1-1	-	TRBV7-2	TGTGCCAGCAGCTTAGCGTCAGGGGCGGTGAACACTGAAGCTTTCTTT	CASSLASGAVNTEAFF
few	TRBJ2-1	TRBD2	TRBV5-1	TGCGCCAGCAGCAGCGGGGACCCAGCAAGCGATGAGCAGTTCTTC	CASSSGDPASDEQFF
once	TRBJ2-7	TRBD1	TRBV9	TGTGCCAGCAGCCCTACTTCCCTTACAGGGGCCGACGAGCAGTACTTC	CASSPTSLTGADEQYF
once	TRBJ2-7	-	TRBV6-6	TGTGCCAGCAGTTTCCTGACGGAGAGCTCCTACGAGCAGTACTTC	CASSFLTESSYEQYF
-	TRBJ2-2	-	TRBV6-1	TGTGCCAGCAGTGAAGTATCGGTGGTTATGCTAACGAACACCGGGGAGCTGTTTTTT	CASSEVSVVMLTNTGELFF
once	TRBJ2-3	TRBD1	TRBV18	TGTGCCAGCTCACCACGCAACAGGGGTAGCACAGATACGCAGTATTTT	CASSPRNRGSTDTQYF
-	TRBJ1-5	TRBD1	TRBV10-3	TGTGCCATCAGGGAAGGACAGGGGGCGAGTAGAAATCAGCCCCAGCATTTT	CAIREGQGASRNQPQHF
few	TRBJ2-1	TRBD1	TRBV7-9	TGTGCCAGCAGCTACGGGACAGGGGGCAATGAGCAGTTCTTC	CASSYGTGGNEQFF
-	TRBJ1-2	TRBD1	TRBV7-8	TGTGCCAGCAGCTTAGGGGCAGGGGGTGTCTATGGCTACACCTTC	CASSLGAGGVYGYTF
few	TRBJ1-2	-	TRBV5-4	TGTGCCAGCAGCAGGGGAATGTGGGGCTACACCTTC	CASSRGMWGYTF
few	TRBJ2-3	TRBD1	TRBV14	TGTGCCAGCAGCCAATACAGGGGCTCCGGCACAGATACGCAGTATTTT	CASSQYRGSGTDTQYF
-	TRBJ1-2	TRBD1	TRBV20-1	TGCAGTGCTATGGACAGGGACGGCTACACCTTC	CSAMDRDGYTF
-	TRBJ2-5	TRBD2	TRBV7-2	TGTGCCAGCAGCTTAGAGCCCAGCGGGGGGACCCAGTACTTC	CASSLEPSGGTQYF
few	TRBJ1-6	-	TRBV7-9	TGTGCCAGCAGGAAACAGGAAAATAATTCACCCCTCCACTTT	CASRKQENNSPLHF
-	TRBJ1-4	-	TRBV7-2	TGTGCCAGCAGCCCCGCCCGGGCGCGGGAACTGTTTTTT	CASSPARARELFF